This paragraph reports one T cell receptor (beta chain). The CDR3 consists of 17 residues. V gave up 0 bases and J gave up 8 bases; unmatched junction bases: 6. This sample is drawn from a study of blood T cell repertoires in COVID-19. Study-level information: COVID-19 samples from acute and convalescent phases originated in the United States, Italy and Spain. T cells, B-cell-depleted T cells, or PBMCs provided the cDNA or gDNA that served as material.

The method was immunoSEQ multiplex PCR; TCRdb's version includes in-frame clones alone and lacks a portion of them. The sample lists more than 95,000 clones, 84% occurring once. V gene TRBV23-1 combines with J gene TRBJ1-6, with 11 bases identical to TRBD1. TRBV23-1 carries the ORF label, with uncertain function. The sample was peripheral blood. The clonotype originates from a human donor in a cohort sampled during active or convalescent COVID-19. The CDR3, as DNA: TGCGCCAGCAGTCAATCGGGGGACAGGGGGTTTTATTCACCCCTCCACTTT. As protein: CASSQSGDRGFYSPLHF.